Following are 32 T cell receptor beta chains from one sample sequenced in a study of control samples from healthy donors and cancer patients. Generated by immunoSEQ multiplex PCR, the TCRdb table keeps only in-frame clones and is missing some. The table lists more than 140,000 clones, under 95% of them singletons, with around 14% in the top ten. The source material was blood. Receptors originate from a man between 35 and 55 years old in good health.

The V call is TRBV2, the J call TRBJ1-2; 8 positions match TRBD1. Germline values: CDR1 SNHLY, CDR2 FYNNEI. Trimming at V came to 1 base and at J to 7 bases, leaving 5 bases not matched to a gene. The CDR3 is 14 amino acids. This chain's CDR3 is CASSEVQGALGYTF. CDR3 DNA: TGTGCCAGCAGTGAAGTGCAGGGGGCGCTTGGCTACACCTTC.

This clone came up once. This sequence joins TRBV7-2 and TRBJ2-5; no firm D call. Germline V gives CDR1 SGHTA, CDR2 FQGNSA. This CDR3 region has 13 residues. V lost 8 bases, J lost 1 base, and 11 bases lay in between. CDR3 nucleotides: TGTGCCAGCGTCAGCCTCATCCAAGAGACCCAGTACTTC. Residues: CASVSLIQETQYF.

The chain recombines TRBV7-2 with TRBJ1-1; no reliable D call. Trimming left V 3 bases short and J 2 bases short, with 7 bases between. The CDR3 runs to 13 residues. CDR1 is SGHTA, CDR2 FQGNSA, per germline. This CDR3 reads CASSFPKNTEAFF. CDR3 coding DNA: TGTGCCAGCAGCTTTCCAAAAAACACTGAAGCTTTCTTT.

The chain links TRBV3-1 (or the pseudogene TRBV3-2) to TRBJ1-1; D is undetermined. CDR1 is LGHDT, CDR2 YNNKEL, per germline (reference sequence). With 3 bases removed from V and 8 bases from J, the gap between germline ends came to 10 bases. The length of the CDR3 is 12 residues. CDR3 sequence (DNA): TGTGCCAGCAGCCAGGTCGGTCTGGAAGCTTTCTTT. Translating gives CASSQVGLEAFF.

In its sample, this clone was seen once. The chain is built from TRBV4-1 and TRBJ2-3; 11 nucleotides align to TRBD2. CDR1 MGHRA and CDR2 YSYEKL come from the germline V gene. V was clipped by 0 bases and J by 4 bases; unmatched bases: 6. The CDR3 extends over 17 amino acids. CDR3 nucleotide sequence: TGCGCCAGCAGCCAAGAACGGTTAGCGGGGGGGTCAGATACGCAGTATTTT. It is translated as CASSQERLAGGSDTQYF.

The chain links TRBV28 to TRBJ2-7; TRBD2 agrees at 7 bases. Trimming cost V 5 bases and J 5 bases; bases outside gene matches: 6. The CDR3 extends over 13 amino acids. Germline lookup yields CDR1 MDHEN and CDR2 SYDVKM. In DNA form, the CDR3 reads TGTGCCAGCAGTGGCGGGAGCGTCAACGAGCAGTACTTC. It codes for CASSGGSVNEQYF.

CDR3 sequence reads: CASSSRQGARTGELFF. The DNA for the CDR3 is TGTGCCAGCAGCTCCCGACAGGGGGCGCGCACCGGGGAGCTGTTTTTT. The V gene is TRBV5-5, the J gene TRBJ2-2, with 10 bases that match TRBD1. V was pared by 3 bases and J by 4 bases, with 6 bases of the junction left unmatched. This CDR3 comprises 16 residues. The V gene's germline CDR1 is SGHKS and CDR2 YYEKEE (reference sequence).

As DNA, the CDR3 is TGTGCCAGCAGTTACTCGTGGCAGGGCGGAAACGAGCAGTACTTC. Protein sequence: CASSYSWQGGNEQYF. The V gene is TRBV6-6, the J gene TRBJ2-7, with D maybe TRBD1 (5 bases). The germline V and J ends were trimmed by 0 bases and 5 bases, with 14 bases remaining between them. The CDR3 contains 15 residues. Germline V gene data show CDR1 as MNHNY and CDR2 as SVGAGI (reference sequence).

This chain uses TRBV20-1 with TRBJ1-1, with a weak D call TRBD1 (6 bases). The CDR3 has 11 residues. V shed 1 base and J shed 12 bases, with 12 bases lying between them. CDR1 and CDR2 (germline): DFQATT, SNEGSKA (reference sequence). The CDR3 reads CSARGGGGTFF. DNA for the CDR3: TGCAGTGCTAGAGGAGGGGGGGGGACTTTCTTT.

The chain joins TRBV5-6 to TRBJ1-5; 12 bases are a match to TRBD1. The CDR3 runs 16 residues. In germline, CDR1 is SGHDT, CDR2 YYEEEE. Trimming removed 0 bases from V and 7 bases from J; junction bases left unmatched: 5. The CDR3 DNA reads as TGTGCCAGCAGCTTGGGGGGACAGGGGGCTGGGCAGCCCCAGCATTTT. Translation gives CASSLGGQGAGQPQHF.

The chain recombines TRBV4-2 with TRBJ1-2, with TRBD1 as a possible D gene (5 bases). Between the trimmed V and J ends, which lost 3 bases and 6 bases, there was a span of 11 bases. The CDR3 runs 13 residues. Per the germline V gene, CDR1 is LGHNA and CDR2 is YNFKEQ. The CDR3 protein is CASSQTDLHGYTF. Written as DNA, the CDR3 is TGTGCCAGCAGCCAGACAGACTTACATGGCTACACCTTC.

The V call is TRBV15, the J call TRBJ2-1; tentatively, D is TRBD2 (5 bases). V lost 3 bases and J 8 bases, leaving 11 bases between the germline ends. CDR1 LNHNV and CDR2 YYDKDF come from the germline V gene (reference sequence). This CDR3 is 13 amino acids long. For the CDR3, the DNA is TGTGCCACCAGCAGCCTACTAGTCGATGAGCAGTTCTTC. It codes for CATSSLLVDEQFF.

The gene calls are TRBV24-1 and TRBJ1-2; TRBD1 agrees at 8 bases. CDR3 length: 13 residues. The V segment lost 11 bases and the J segment 2 bases; nucleotides outside the gene matches: 6. Germline assignment: CDR1 KGHDR and CDR2 SFDVKD. CDR3 sequence (DNA): TGTGCCATATGGACAGGGAACAACTATGGCTACACCTTC. Amino acid sequence: CAIWTGNNYGYTF.

V usage is TRBV9 and J usage is TRBJ1-1; TRBD1 matches 7 bases. Germline trimming cut 4 bases from V and 2 bases from J; bases unmatched to any gene: 8. CDR1 is SGDLS and CDR2 is YYNGEE in the germline V gene. The CDR3 is 15 residues long. CDR3 bases: TGTGCCAGCAGCACTCCCGGGACAGCTAACACTGAAGCTTTCTTT. This encodes CASSTPGTANTEAFF.

The chain links TRBV2 to TRBJ1-3; D may be TRBD1 (5 bases). This CDR3 is 14 amino acids long. With 8 bases removed from V and 0 bases from J, the gap between germline ends came to 11 bases. Germline CDR1 reads SNHLY; CDR2 reads FYNNEI. CDR3 nucleotides: TGTGCCAGCGGGGGGAGGTCCTCTGGAAACACCATATATTTT. Protein product: CASGGRSSGNTIYF. Looking up the rest from reference TRBV2 and TRBJ1-3 gives the full variable domain: EPEVTQTPSHQVTQMGQEVILRCVPISNHLYFYWYRQILGQKVEFLVSFYNNEISEKSEIFDDQFSVERPDGSNFTLKIRSTKLEDSAMYFCASGGRSSGNTIYFGEGSWLTVV.

The J gene is TRBJ1-5, the V gene TRBV11-2; D gene unclear. CDR1 SGHAT and CDR2 FQNNGV come from the germline V gene. The V end was cut by 4 bases, the J end by 1 base, with 8 bases between. The CDR3 contains 14 residues. In DNA, the CDR3 is TGTGCCAGCAGCTATACCGGAAGCAATCAGCCCCAGCATTTT. Residues: CASSYTGSNQPQHF. The full variable domain, its missing parts supplied by reference TRBV11-2 and TRBJ1-5, is EAGVAQSPRYKIIEKRQSVAFWCNPISGHATLYWYQQILGQGPKLLIQFQNNGVVDDSQLPKDRFSAERLKGVDSTLKIQPAKLEDSAVYLCASSYTGSNQPQHFGDGTRLSIL.

V and J are TRBV27 and TRBJ1-5; weak D call: TRBD1 (6 bases). Trimming cost V 5 bases and J 2 bases, with 10 bases left between them. Germline-derived CDR1 and CDR2 are MNHEY and SMNVEV (reference sequence). The CDR3 contains 14 residues. The CDR3 spells CASSGRQGNQPQHF. The CDR3, as DNA: TGTGCCAGCAGTGGAAGACAGGGCAATCAGCCCCAGCATTTT.

The chain is built from TRBV9 and TRBJ2-1, with 7 bases that match TRBD2. Looked up from germline, CDR1 is SGDLS and CDR2 is YYNGEE. Trimming removed 0 bases from V and 3 bases from J; junction bases left unmatched: 9. The CDR3 consists of 17 residues. The CDR3 nucleotides read TGTGCCAGCAGCGTAGAGAAGCGGGGTGGAAGCTACAATGAGCAGTTCTTC. Protein sequence: CASSVEKRGGSYNEQFF. The full variable domain, its missing parts supplied by reference TRBV9 and TRBJ2-1, is DSGVTQTPKHLITATGQRVTLRCSPRSGDLSVYWYQQSLDQGLQFLIQYYNGEERAKGNILERFSAQQFPDLHSELNLSSLELGDSALYFCASSVEKRGGSYNEQFFGPGTRLTVL.

The rearrangement uses TRBV28 and TRBJ1-5; D is undetermined. From germline, CDR1 is MDHEN and CDR2 SYDVKM. This CDR3 has 15 amino acids. V lost 3 bases and J lost 4, with 13 bases in between. The CDR3 region is CASSFQAHGNQPQHF. CDR3 nucleotides: TGTGCCAGCAGTTTTCAGGCCCATGGGAATCAGCCCCAGCATTTT.

The chain uses TRBV6-5 and TRBJ1-1; 11 bases align to TRBD1. Germline V gene data show CDR1 as MNHEY and CDR2 as SVGAGI. J lost 4 bases, V lost 1 base, and 5 bases had no gene match. The CDR3 contains 16 residues. The chain's CDR3 is CASSYFGTGGITEAFF. The CDR3 DNA follows: TGTGCCAGCAGTTACTTTGGGACAGGGGGAATCACTGAAGCTTTCTTT.

The chain couples TRBV4-3 to TRBJ1-4; unclear D gene. Germline V CDR1 and CDR2: LGHNA, YSLEER. The CDR3 runs 13 residues. Trimming took off 0 bases at V and 8 bases at J, with 7 bases between the two ends. The CDR3 loop reads CASSQDRGEKLFF. The CDR3 DNA follows: TGCGCCAGCAGCCAAGATAGAGGGGAAAAACTGTTTTTT.

The genes are TRBV6-5 and TRBJ1-6; 10 bases agree with TRBD1. The CDR3 runs to 14 residues. Germline CDR1 and CDR2: MNHEY and SVGAGI. V lost 8 bases, J lost 9 bases, and 7 bases stayed unmatched. The CDR3 nucleotides read TGTGCCAGCCGCCCGGGACAGGGGCCTTCACCCCTCCACTTT. As protein: CASRPGQGPSPLHF.

The chain links TRBV9 to TRBJ1-4; tentatively, D is TRBD1 (5 bases). The germline V gene encodes CDR1 SGDLS and CDR2 YYNGEE. The V gene lost 3 bases and the J gene lost 7 bases, with 13 bases spanning the gap. This CDR3 region has 14 residues. The CDR3 DNA reads as TGTGCCAGCAGCGAGACAGAAAGGAGTGAAAAACTGTTTTTT. Protein: CASSETERSEKLFF.

Comment on this clone: Germline is not matched at one junction end, which may reflect a read error. The chain has TRBV7-7 and TRBJ2-5; TRBD1 matches 12 bases. This CDR3 region has 15 residues. Germline V lookup: CDR1 SSHAT, CDR2 FNYEAQ (reference sequence). In nucleotides, the CDR3 is TGTGCTAGCAGCTTAGGGACAGGGGGCGCAGAGACCCAGTACTTC. This translates into CASSLGTGGAETQYF.

The V and J genes are TRBV6-5 and TRBJ2-3; D call uncertain. The CDR3 loop spans 11 amino acids. V was cut by 6 bases and J by 4 bases, with 5 bases left in between. CDR1 and CDR2 (germline): MNHEY, SVGAGI. CDR3 nucleotides: TGTGCCAGCAGCCGGGCAGATACGCAGTATTTT. This sequence encodes CASSRADTQYF.

J is TRBJ1-1 and V is TRBV18; possible D gene TRBD1, 5 bases. CDR3 length: 14 amino acids. The V end was cut by 6 bases, the J end by 6 bases, with 17 bases between. Germline loops: CDR1 KGHSH, CDR2 LQKENI. The DNA for the CDR3 is TGTGCCAGCTCCGACTTGATCCGGGGCGCTGAAGCTTTCTTT. Translating gives CASSDLIRGAEAFF.

This rearrangement joins TRBV5-6 to TRBJ1-4; the match to TRBD1 covers 11 bases. The CDR3 is made up of 15 amino acids. Germline V gene data show CDR1 as SGHDT and CDR2 as YYEEEE. J was trimmed by 8 bases and V by 4 bases; bases with no gene match: 7. CDR3: CASSGPGQGEEKLFF. In DNA, the CDR3 is TGTGCCAGCAGCGGTCCGGGACAGGGGGAAGAAAAACTGTTTTTT. The complete variable domain, with remaining parts taken from reference TRBV5-6 and TRBJ1-4, reads DAGVTQSPTHLIKTRGQQVTLRCSPKSGHDTVSWYQQALGQGPQFIFQYYEEEERQRGNFPDRFSGHQFPNYSSELNVNALLLGDSALYLCASSGPGQGEEKLFFGSGTQLSVL.

The J gene is TRBJ2-5, the V gene TRBV11-2, with 7 positions matching TRBD1. The trim removed 10 bases at V and 4 bases at J, leaving 6 bases unmatched. The V gene's germline CDR1 is SGHAT and CDR2 FQNNGV. CDR3 size: 12 residues. As DNA, the CDR3 is TGTGCCACCTCACAGGGGACAGAGACCCAGTACTTC. It codes for CATSQGTETQYF.

This clone was recorded only once. This chain joins TRBV12-3 or TRBV12-4 and TRBJ1-4, with D unclear. This CDR3 region has 12 residues. The V end lost 3 bases, the J end lost 5 bases, and 4 bases lay between the germline ends. CDR3 coding DNA: TGTGCCAGCAGTTTGAGGAATGAAAAACTGTTTTTT. The encoded protein is CASSLRNEKLFF.

The V gene is TRBV6-1, the J gene TRBJ1-5, with D unclear. The germline V and J ends were trimmed by 3 bases and 4 bases, with 7 bases remaining between them. The CDR3 is 13 amino acids. Per germline, CDR1 MNHNS and CDR2 SASEGT. CDR3 sequence reads: CASSDGWNQPQHF. The CDR3 DNA sequence: TGTGCCAGCAGTGATGGGTGGAATCAGCCCCAGCATTTT.

The rearrangement joins TRBV15 to TRBJ1-5; no definite D call. Trimming pared 0 bases from V and 3 bases from J, leaving 9 bases between. The CDR3 has 15 amino acids. CDR1 and CDR2 from the germline V gene are LNHNV and YYDKDF (reference sequence). CDR3 protein: CATSRDGGINQPQHF. As DNA, the CDR3 is TGTGCCACCAGCAGAGATGGCGGCATCAATCAGCCCCAGCATTTT.

This clone was observed a handful of times. The chain joins TRBV11-2 to TRBJ2-2; no clear D. This CDR3 region has 14 residues. V was cut by 5 bases and J by 8 bases, with 15 bases left in between. Germline CDR1 and CDR2: SGHAT and FQNNGV. The chain's CDR3 is CASSPRFVRGELFF. In DNA form, the CDR3 reads TGTGCCAGCAGCCCCCGCTTTGTTCGAGGGGAGCTGTTTTTT.